The table lists the clone carrying this T cell receptor beta chain with a few counts. Its target is unknown. The CDR3 contains 16 residues. Per germline, CDR1 SQVTM and CDR2 ANQGSEA. Trimming left V 2 bases short and J 3 bases short, with 20 bases between. This entry is derived from a study of T cells after posttransplantation cyclophosphamide. On the day of bone marrow donation, the related graft donor provided peripheral blood. Sequenced by immunoSEQ multiplex PCR; TCRdb stores in-frame clones only, minus some. The profile covers fewer than 35,000 clones, none occurring a single time. Overall study findings and caveats: Later blood repertoires were often dominated by clones from the donor CD8+ memory compartment. Recipient CMV seropositivity and CMV reactivation strongly tracked TRB clonality. Blood and skin or GI T cell repertoires showed limited TRB overlap.

V gene TRBV29-1 combines with J gene TRBJ2-7; D may be TRBD1 (6 bases). The sample consisted of PBMCs. The receptor comes from a woman aged 55-69 years in good health, CMV-negative, and a related stem cell transplant donor. In nucleotides, the CDR3 is TGCAGCGTTGAATTAGTGATATCAGGGGAAGACTACGAGCAGTACTTC. Translation gives CSVELVISGEDYEQYF.